Ten or more counts support the clone carrying this TCR beta chain. Its target is unknown. The CDR3 covers 15 residues. Per germline, CDR1 SGHRS and CDR2 YFSETQ. Trimming left V 0 bases short and J 0 bases short, with 8 bases between. Using RNA transcripts as the source, TCR beta CDR3 regions were amplified. During a first-round RT-PCR of the TCR CDR3, the HTBI primer set was used. TCRdb reprocessed the multiplex PCR reads via MiXCR and lists one record per CDR3 protein. Here the sample spans hundreds of thousands of distinct CDR3 sequences, about 20% being singletons. The data were taken from a study of T cells in Graves' hyperthyroidism and ophthalmopathy. General study findings and limits: Blood also showed most of the thyroid clonotypes that were expanded above 0.001.

The diagnostic basis comprised clinical symptoms, serum thyroxine and TRAb, thyroid ultrasound and orbital computed tomography. Isolation of PBMCs was performed on 9.5 to 10 ml fresh peripheral blood. The source material was blood. The source of this sequence is a man aged 25-45 years with Graves' ophthalmopathy. The chain is built from TRBV5-1 and TRBJ2-3; D gene ambiguous. CDR3 nucleotides: TGCGCCAGCAGCTTGGTCCGGTCTAGCACAGATACGCAGTATTTT. It specifies CASSLVRSSTDTQYF.